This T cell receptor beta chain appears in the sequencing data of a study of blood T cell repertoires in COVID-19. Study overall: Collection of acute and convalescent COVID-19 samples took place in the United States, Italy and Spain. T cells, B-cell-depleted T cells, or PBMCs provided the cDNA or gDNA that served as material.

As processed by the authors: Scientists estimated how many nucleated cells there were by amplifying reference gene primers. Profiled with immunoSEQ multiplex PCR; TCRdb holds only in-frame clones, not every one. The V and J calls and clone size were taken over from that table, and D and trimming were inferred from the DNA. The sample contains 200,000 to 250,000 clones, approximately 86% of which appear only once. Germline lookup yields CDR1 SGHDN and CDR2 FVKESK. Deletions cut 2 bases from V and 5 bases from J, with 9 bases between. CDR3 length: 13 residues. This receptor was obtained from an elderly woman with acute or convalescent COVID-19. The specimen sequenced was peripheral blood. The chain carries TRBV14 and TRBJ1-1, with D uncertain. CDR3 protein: CASSQQRRTEAFF. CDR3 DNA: TGTGCCAGCAGCCAACAACGCAGGACTGAAGCTTTCTTT.